This T cell receptor (beta chain) is from a study of OX40 agonist ivuxolimab in advanced cancers. Whole-study context: The group had a mean age of around 60 years, ranged from roughly 20 to 79, and was 80% to 90% male. Findings and limits, study-wide: At 0.1 to 3.0 mg/kg and by week 6, clonal expansion occurred in CD4+ and CD8+ blood T cells. With doses of 0.1-3.0 mg/kg, partial responders showed among the lowest clonal expansion.

Method: immunoSEQ multiplex PCR; TCRdb's copy keeps in-frame clones and lacks some. This sample has just over 14,000 clones, with less than 85% found just once. About this clone: Its antigen is currently unknown.

The CDR3 totals 14 residues. The germline V gene encodes CDR1 SNHLY and CDR2 FYNNEI. V was clipped by 5 bases and J by 5 bases, with 12 bases between them. This chain connects TRBV2 to TRBJ1-4, with a weak D call TRBD1 (5 bases). The source material was CD4+ or CD8+ T cells sorted from blood, sampled in a trial of the OX40 agonist ivuxolimab. This clonotype was obtained from an adult with an advanced solid tumor such as melanoma, head and neck, liver or kidney cancer. The CDR3 region is CASSIWGYNEKLFF. The CDR3 region has the DNA TGTGCCAGCAGTATCTGGGGGTACAATGAAAAACTGTTTTTT.